Each of the 26 T cell receptor beta chains below was sequenced from the same sample in a study of blood T cells in healthy people across ages. Combining a sample-barcoded 5' primer with a J-beta primer mix, a second PCR ran for roughly 7 to 12 cycles. TCRdb reprocessed the 5' RACE reads with MiXCR, giving one entry per CDR3 protein. The table records around 650,000 distinct CDR3 sequences, approximately 31% of them present only once. Sequencing input: blood. The receptors were gathered from a woman of 80 years or more in good health.

Comments on this clonotype: The junction shows a germline mismatch at one end, possibly a read error. The chain combines TRBV5-6 with TRBJ2-3; a weak D match, TRBD1 (5 bases). The CDR3 is 14 residues long. Germline V gives CDR1 SGHDT, CDR2 YYEEEE. CDR3 DNA sequence: TGTGCCAGCAGCCGGATTCGGCTTACAGGTACGCAGTATTTT. It encodes CASSRIRLTGTQYF.

The table lists this clonotype with a count of one. An end of the junction differs from the germline gene, which may be a read error. The chain uses TRBV7-9 and TRBJ2-1; 11 bases map to TRBD1. The CDR3 consists of 14 residues. The V gene's germline CDR1 is SEHNR and CDR2 FQNEAQ (reference sequence). The CDR3 DNA follows: TGTTCCAGTAGCCCAGGACAGGGGGCGGGTGAGCAGTTCTTC. This encodes CSSSPGQGAGEQFF.

This clonotype was counted many times. This chain links TRBV20-1 with TRBJ1-1; no firm D call. The germline CDR1 and CDR2 sequences are DFQATT and SNEGSKA (reference sequence). The length of the CDR3 is 11 residues. Trimming left V 5 bases short and J 3 bases short, with 7 bases between. CDR3 sequence reads: CSARRDTEAFF. CDR3 nucleotides: TGCAGTGCTCGAAGGGACACTGAAGCTTTCTTT.

The chain recombines TRBV20-1 with TRBJ2-6; D is unresolved. This CDR3 is built from 17 residues. Germline CDR1 is DFQATT and CDR2 is SNEGSKA (reference sequence). V lost 2 bases to trimming and J lost 0 bases, with 14 bases between them. CDR3 amino acids: CSARTQDLSSGANVLTF. The CDR3 DNA reads as TGCAGTGCTAGAACCCAGGACCTAAGCTCTGGGGCCAACGTCCTGACTTTC.

In regard to this clonotype: This could be a read error, since a much larger clone is one nucleotide away. This chain connects TRBV10-3 to TRBJ1-2, with 7 bases identical to TRBD1. V gave up 6 bases and J gave up 4 bases; unmatched junction bases: 11. CDR3 length equals 15 residues. Germline V gene sequence: CDR1 ENHRY, CDR2 SYGVKD. The CDR3 coding sequence is TGTGCCATCAGGCCGGATAGGGGACAGAGCTATGGCTACACCTTC. Translating gives CAIRPDRGQSYGYTF.

This sequence joins TRBV2 and TRBJ2-1; no definite D call. The DNA matches TRBJ2-7 better at its end, which makes the J call doubtful. CDR3 length: 16 residues. The germline gives CDR1 SNHLY, CDR2 FYNNEI. The CDR3 DNA reads as TGTGCCAGCAGAACTTCCCTGACCTTTGGCGACAATGAGCAGTACTTC. It translates to CASRTSLTFGDNEQYF.

On this clonotype: This may stem from a read error, because a much larger clone lies one nucleotide away. The gene calls are TRBV6-1 and TRBJ2-1; 7 positions match TRBD1. The CDR3 runs to 15 residues. CDR1 and CDR2 (germline): MNHNS, SASEGT. The CDR3 DNA reads TGTGCCAGCAGGGAGACAGGGAGCTCCTGCAATGAGCAGTTCTTC. Translated, it gives CASRETGSSCNEQFF.

The gene calls are TRBV3-1 and TRBJ1-5; D is unclear. The germline V gene encodes CDR1 LGHDT and CDR2 YNNKEL (reference sequence). V dropped 1 base and J dropped 3 bases, with 4 bases sitting between them. The CDR3 runs to 13 residues. CDR3 amino acids: CASSQATNQPQHF. CDR3 DNA: TGTGCCAGCAGCCAAGCCACCAATCAGCCCCAGCATTTT. Supplemented by reference TRBV3-1 and TRBJ1-5, the full variable domain reads DTAVSQTPKYLVTQMGNDKSIKCEQNLGHDTMYWYKQDSKKFLKIMFSYNNKELIINETVPNRFSPKSPDKAHLNLHINSLELGDSAVYFCASSQATNQPQHFGDGTRLSIL.

Note on this clonotype: One base away lies a much larger clone, so this may be a sequencing read error. The chain carries TRBV5-1 and TRBJ2-5, with unresolved D. CDR1 and CDR2 from the germline V gene are SGHRS and YFSETQ. The CDR3 runs 14 residues. The CDR3 is CASSQDIQQEAQYF. The CDR3 nucleotides are TGCGCCAGCAGCCAGGATATACAGCAAGAGGCCCAGTACTTC.

The rearrangement links TRBV7-2 to TRBJ2-5; 7 bases are a match to TRBD2. Germline V lookup: CDR1 SGHTA, CDR2 FQGNSA. V dropped 4 bases and J dropped 11; count of bases not matched to a gene: 19. The CDR3 extends over 16 amino acids. For the CDR3, the DNA is TGTGCCAGCAGCTCCCCTCCGAGACTAGCCGACAATGAGCAGTACTTC. Protein: CASSSPPRLADNEQYF.

This clonotype has at least ten counts. The V gene is TRBV7-3, the J gene TRBJ2-5; possibly TRBD1 for D (6 bases). The CDR3 totals 15 residues. V shed 1 base and J shed 2 bases, with 11 bases lying between them. From germline, CDR1 is SGHTA and CDR2 FQGTGA. The CDR3 protein is CASSLMGARQETQYF. The CDR3 DNA reads TGTGCCAGCAGCTTAATGGGGGCGAGACAAGAGACCCAGTACTTC.

The genes are TRBV20-1 and TRBJ1-2, with 10 bases that match TRBD1. Germline CDR1 reads DFQATT; CDR2 reads SNEGSKA (reference sequence). V was pared by 6 bases and J by 5 bases, with 12 bases of the junction left unmatched. This CDR3 is 15 amino acids long. CDR3 sequence: CSAPLVGQGGYGYTF. CDR3 coding DNA: TGCAGTGCCCCGCTTGTAGGACAGGGGGGTTATGGCTACACCTTC.

This clonotype was recorded at least ten times. CDR3 protein: CASSSGGKNIQYF. The CDR3 nucleotides read TGTGCCAGCAGCTCCGGGGGGAAAAACATTCAGTACTTC. The gene calls are TRBV7-9 and TRBJ2-4; TRBD2 matches 7 bases. Germline lookup yields CDR1 SEHNR and CDR2 FQNEAQ (reference sequence). The CDR3 is made up of 13 amino acids. The V segment lost 4 bases and the J segment 4 bases; nucleotides outside the gene matches: 1.

As concerns this clonotype: A much larger clone lies a single base off, so this may be a read error. The chain combines TRBV6-2 or TRBV6-3 with TRBJ2-3; D perhaps matches TRBD1 (5 bases). CDR3 length equals 17 residues. Germline CDR1 is MNHEY and CDR2 is SVGEGT. Trimming removed 0 bases from V and 2 bases from J, with 15 bases in between. The CDR3 is CASSYSSRGQSTDTQYF. In nucleotides, the CDR3 is TGTGCCAGCAGTTACTCCAGCCGCGGACAATCCACAGATACGCAGTATTTT.

V is TRBV20-1 and J is TRBJ1-5; TRBD1 matches 7 bases. Germline V gene data show CDR1 as DFQATT and CDR2 as SNEGSKA (reference sequence). The length of the CDR3 is 16 residues. V lost 0 bases and J lost 0; bases outside the gene matches: 5. The CDR3 region has the DNA TGCAGTGCTAGAGATAGAAGGGGGCCTAGCAATCAGCCCCAGCATTTT. Translating it yields CSARDRRGPSNQPQHF.

This clonotype was seen just once. It may be a read error: a sequence one base away is much more abundant. V and J are TRBV7-3 and TRBJ1-1; a weak D match, TRBD1 (5 bases). Germline CDR1 SGHTA, CDR2 FQGTGA. The CDR3 consists of 15 residues. V shed 3 bases and J shed 1 base, with 12 bases lying between them. CDR3 sequence reads: CASSFGGTGNTEAFF. The CDR3 DNA reads TGTGCCAGCAGCTTTGGCGGCACAGGGAACACTGAAGCTTTCTTT.

This clonotype has a count of ten or more. The chain links TRBV5-1 to TRBJ2-5; 7 bases agree with TRBD2. V shed 4 bases, J shed 5 bases, and the junction held 11 bases outside the gene matches. The CDR3 totals 15 residues. Germline loops: CDR1 SGHRS, CDR2 YFSETQ. The CDR3 nucleotides are TGCGCCAGCAGCCGGGAGGCAGGTCGGGGGGAGACCCAGTACTTC. This sequence encodes CASSREAGRGETQYF.

The V and J genes are TRBV2 and TRBJ2-4; no clear D. This CDR3 has 13 amino acids. The ends were cut back, 4 bases at V and 13 bases at J, with 17 bases in the middle. CDR1 SNHLY and CDR2 FYNNEI come from the germline V gene. The CDR3 reads CASSARLTEEQYF. In DNA form, the CDR3 reads TGTGCCAGCAGTGCACGGCTGACGGAAGAGCAGTACTTC.

With regard to this clonotype: A single base separates this from a much larger clone, so it may be a read error. The V and J genes are TRBV28 and TRBJ2-3, with D perhaps being TRBD1 or TRBD2 (6 bases each). Germline lookup yields CDR1 MDHEN and CDR2 SYDVKM. The CDR3 totals 12 residues. V gave up 8 bases and J gave up 4 bases, with 10 bases separating them. CDR3 bases: TGTGCCAGCGCGGGGACATCAGATACGCAGTATTTT. Protein: CASAGTSDTQYF.

The rearrangement joins TRBV20-1 to TRBJ2-4, with D perhaps matching TRBD2 (5 bases). With the DNA end fitting TRBJ2-7 better, the J assignment may be wrong. This CDR3 has 13 amino acids. CDR1 and CDR2 from the germline V gene are DFQATT and SNEGSKA (reference sequence). CDR3 nucleotide sequence: TGCAGTGCCGGAGAGGGCGGCACCTACGAGCAGTACTTC. Its protein is CSAGEGGTYEQYF.

The rearrangement links TRBV12-3 or TRBV12-4 to TRBJ1-2; D might be TRBD1 (5 bases). The CDR3 contains 14 residues. V was shortened by 4 bases and J by 5 bases, with 14 bases between the two germline ends. The CDR3 bases are TGTGCCAGCAGTTCCCCGGGACGGGAGTATGGCTACACCTTC. Its protein is CASSSPGREYGYTF.

V usage is TRBV12-3 or TRBV12-4 and J usage is TRBJ1-2; TRBD1 matches at 8 bases. V lost 6 bases, J lost 3 bases, and 9 bases stayed unmatched. The CDR3 extends over 15 amino acids. The CDR3 DNA reads as TGTGCCAGCAGACTACAGGGGGGTGAGGACTATGGCTACACCTTC. Amino acids: CASRLQGGEDYGYTF.

This clonotype has a count of ten or more. J is TRBJ2-5 and V is TRBV2; D remains ambiguous. Germline V gene data show CDR1 as SNHLY and CDR2 as FYNNEI. V was trimmed by 2 bases and J by 3 bases, leaving 10 bases between them. The CDR3 has 14 amino acids. Here the CDR3 DNA reads TGTGCCAGCAGTGAACCCGACGATAAAGAGACCCAGTACTTC. It codes for CASSEPDDKETQYF.

This clonotype turned up a few times. This rearrangement joins TRBV2 to TRBJ1-1; D is uncertain. Trimming pared 6 bases from V and 2 bases from J, leaving 10 bases between. The CDR3 consists of 13 residues. Germline V lookup: CDR1 SNHLY, CDR2 FYNNEI. CDR3 bases: TGTGCCAGCAGCCCTCGGCGTAACACTGAAGCTTTCTTT. It is translated as CASSPRRNTEAFF.

The rearrangement joins TRBV11-3 to TRBJ2-3, with unresolved D. Trimming took off 3 bases at V and 0 bases at J, with 16 bases between the two ends. CDR1 and CDR2 (germline): SGHNT, YENEEA. The CDR3 loop spans 17 amino acids. CDR3 coding DNA: TGTGCCAGCAGCTTCCCGGGTCTGGCGAAGAGCACAGATACGCAGTATTTT. The encoded protein is CASSFPGLAKSTDTQYF.

This clonotype was detected many times. The V gene is TRBV9, the J gene TRBJ2-3; no reliable D call. The CDR3 totals 16 residues. Trimming took off 0 bases at V and 0 bases at J, with 11 bases between the two ends. Per germline, CDR1 SGDLS and CDR2 YYNGEE. CDR3 loop: CASSVVDGTSTDTQYF. CDR3 coding DNA: TGTGCCAGCAGCGTAGTTGACGGAACCAGCACAGATACGCAGTATTTT.